Listed here are 32 T cell receptor beta chains from one sample, sequenced in a study of cytomegalovirus exposure and HLA in healthy donors. Sequencing used immunoSEQ multiplex PCR; TCRdb keeps in-frame clones, though not all of them. The sample has 110,000 to 150,000 clones; 70% to 90% are singletons. Sequencing was done on a sample of PBMCs. The receptor set was obtained from a man aged 18 to 29 in good health and CMV-seronegative.

The chain links TRBV9 to TRBJ1-1, with 7 nucleotides matching TRBD1. Germline V gene data show CDR1 as SGDLS and CDR2 as YYNGEE. The CDR3 totals 15 residues. J gave up 2 bases and V 5 bases, and 9 bases lay outside the gene matches. The chain's CDR3 is CASSVEGQSNTEAFF. The DNA of the CDR3 is TGTGCCAGCAGTGTTGAGGGACAGAGCAACACTGAAGCTTTCTTT.

Only one count was recorded for this clone. The chain uses TRBV11-2 and TRBJ2-7; TRBD1 is a possible D gene (5 bases). The germline V gene encodes CDR1 SGHAT and CDR2 FQNNGV. Trimming shortened V by 2 bases and J by 2 bases, and 16 bases separated the two germline ends. CDR3 length: 16 amino acids. CDR3 in amino acids: CASSLMWAGPPYEQYF. Written as DNA, the CDR3 is TGTGCCAGCAGCTTAATGTGGGCAGGGCCGCCCTACGAGCAGTACTTC.

This clone has a single count. CDR3 nucleotide sequence: TGCAGCGTTCATCTCGGCAGGGCGTACGAGCAGTACTTC. It encodes CSVHLGRAYEQYF. This sequence joins TRBV29-1 and TRBJ2-7; the D gene is possibly TRBD1 (5 bases). CDR3 length: 13 residues. The germline V gene has CDR1 SQVTM and CDR2 ANQGSEA. Trimming took off 5 bases at V and 4 bases at J, with 15 bases between the two ends.

V gene TRBV6-5 combines with J gene TRBJ1-2; D gene unclear. The CDR3 is made up of 13 amino acids. V lost 8 bases and J 6 bases, leaving 16 bases between the germline ends. Germline lookup yields CDR1 MNHEY and CDR2 SVGAGI. This chain's CDR3 is CASWAQTSDGYTF. DNA for the CDR3: TGTGCCAGCTGGGCCCAAACCTCGGATGGCTACACCTTC.

V is TRBV9 and J is TRBJ2-7; 8 nucleotides align to TRBD2. The CDR3 consists of 15 residues. Looked up from germline, CDR1 is SGDLS and CDR2 is YYNGEE. Trimming removed 2 bases from V and 3 bases from J; junction bases left unmatched: 7. This CDR3 is CASSVSGSGLYEQYF. The DNA of the CDR3 is TGTGCCAGCAGCGTGAGCGGGAGCGGTCTCTACGAGCAGTACTTC.

The sample holds a few counts of this clone. The chain is built from TRBV11-3 and TRBJ2-7; D is perhaps TRBD2 (5 bases). Germline loops: CDR1 SGHNT, CDR2 YENEEA. V was trimmed by 2 bases and J by 6 bases, leaving 8 bases between them. This CDR3 spans 12 amino acids. In DNA, the CDR3 is TGTGCCAGCAGCTTAATGGGGAGCGAGCAGTACTTC. Amino acids: CASSLMGSEQYF.

The V gene is TRBV7-6, the J gene TRBJ2-7, with TRBD1 identical over 8 bases. Germline loops: CDR1 SGHVS, CDR2 FNYEAQ. The CDR3 contains 15 residues. The V gene end was trimmed by 1 base and the J gene end by 5 bases; junction bases not matched to a gene: 7. CDR3 in DNA: TGTGCCAGCAGCTTAGGGCAGGGGGCTTTGGACGAGCAGTACTTC. This encodes CASSLGQGALDEQYF.

CDR3 amino acids: CASSTGTPNTGELFF. The DNA for the CDR3 is TGTGCCAGCAGCACCGGGACACCGAACACCGGGGAGCTGTTTTTT. J is TRBJ2-2 and V is TRBV7-9; tentative D call: TRBD1 (6 bases). Per germline, CDR1 SEHNR and CDR2 FQNEAQ (reference sequence). The CDR3 contains 15 residues. V gave up 5 bases and J gave up 0 bases, with 10 bases separating them.

The V and J genes are TRBV13 and TRBJ2-5; TRBD2 aligns across 11 bases. V shed 2 bases and J 3 bases; nucleotides not matched to a gene: 5. The CDR3 is 16 residues long. Germline V gene sequence: CDR1 PRHDT, CDR2 FYEKMQ (reference sequence). The CDR3 loop reads CASSLRLAGGKETQYF. Here the CDR3 DNA reads TGTGCCAGCAGCTTAAGGCTAGCGGGAGGAAAAGAGACCCAGTACTTC.

The V gene is TRBV9, the J gene TRBJ1-3; D may be TRBD1 (6 bases). Trimming pared 4 bases from V and 3 bases from J, leaving 11 bases between. CDR3 length: 14 amino acids. In germline, CDR1 is SGDLS, CDR2 YYNGEE. This CDR3 is CASSSRGGGNTIYF. CDR3 coding DNA: TGTGCCAGCAGCTCAAGGGGGGGTGGAAACACCATATATTTT.

The chain couples TRBV6-6 to TRBJ1-4, with D tentatively TRBD1 (5 bases). The V gene's germline CDR1 is MNHNY and CDR2 SVGAGI (reference sequence). This CDR3 is built from 15 residues. V lost 0 bases and J lost 6, with 11 bases in between. CDR3 region: CASSYSGALDEKLFF. The DNA of the CDR3 is TGTGCCAGCAGTTACTCAGGGGCCCTAGATGAAAAACTGTTTTTT.

The chain carries TRBV28 and TRBJ2-7; tentatively, D is TRBD2 (6 bases). Trimming left V 5 bases short and J 2 bases short, with 22 bases between. Germline V gives CDR1 MDHEN, CDR2 SYDVKM. The CDR3 extends over 17 amino acids. CDR3 protein: CASSALDSLATTYEQYF. CDR3 coding DNA: TGTGCCAGCAGTGCGCTAGATTCCCTAGCGACAACCTACGAGCAGTACTTC.

The chain couples TRBV28 to TRBJ2-5, with 8 bases matching TRBD2. Per germline, CDR1 MDHEN and CDR2 SYDVKM. The length of the CDR3 is 16 residues. J was trimmed by 0 bases and V by 2 bases; bases with no gene match: 5. The CDR3 nucleotides are TGTGCCAGCAGTTTAACGACGACTAGCGACCAAGAGACCCAGTACTTC. It yields the protein CASSLTTTSDQETQYF.

The rearrangement uses TRBV27 and TRBJ2-7; no clear D. The germline V and J ends were trimmed by 2 bases and 1 base, with 12 bases remaining between them. The CDR3 runs to 15 residues. The germline V gene encodes CDR1 MNHEY and CDR2 SMNVEV (reference sequence). CDR3 DNA: TGTGCCAGCAGTTTAGTCCAGGCTGGGTCCTACGAGCAGTACTTC. This gives the protein CASSLVQAGSYEQYF.

CDR3 in amino acids: CASSTQGDHGETQYF. In nucleotides, the CDR3 is TGTGCCAGCAGCACACAGGGAGACCACGGAGAGACCCAGTACTTC. The chain employs TRBV9 and TRBJ2-5; a possible D gene is TRBD1 (6 bases). The CDR3 covers 15 residues. V gave up 4 bases and J gave up 4 bases, with 17 bases separating them. Germline CDR1 is SGDLS and CDR2 is YYNGEE.

V is TRBV4-1 and J is TRBJ2-4, with D tentatively TRBD1 (5 bases). Trimming cost V 3 bases and J 0 bases, with 9 bases left between them. This CDR3 comprises 15 residues. Per germline, CDR1 MGHRA and CDR2 YSYEKL. This chain's CDR3 is CASSHTGIAKNIQYF. The CDR3 DNA sequence: TGCGCCAGCAGCCATACAGGAATAGCCAAAAACATTCAGTACTTC.

J is TRBJ2-7 and V is TRBV2; 7 bases map to TRBD1. Germline CDR1 SNHLY, CDR2 FYNNEI. The CDR3 spans 15 residues. Trimming took 9 bases from V and 1 from J; bases not matched to a gene: 12. The DNA for the CDR3 is TGTGCCAGGGGGCCCTCAGGGGGACGTTCCTACGAGCAGTACTTC. It specifies CARGPSGGRSYEQYF.

The rearrangement links TRBV10-2 to TRBJ2-7, with a weak D call TRBD2 (6 bases). Germline V gene sequence: CDR1 WSHSY, CDR2 SAAADI. CDR3 length: 13 amino acids. Trimming cost V 4 bases and J 3 bases, with 10 bases left between them. The CDR3 spells CASSVGGLYEQYF. CDR3 coding DNA: TGCGCCAGCAGTGTCGGAGGGCTCTACGAGCAGTACTTC.

The chain recombines TRBV19 with TRBJ1-5; unclear D gene. Trimming shortened V by 5 bases and J by 0 bases, and 11 bases separated the two germline ends. This CDR3 has 15 amino acids. Germline CDR1 and CDR2: LNHDA and SQIVND (reference sequence). This CDR3 is CASSSGGVSNQPQHF. For the CDR3, the DNA is TGTGCCAGTAGTTCGGGCGGGGTTAGCAATCAGCCCCAGCATTTT.

This sequence joins TRBV4-3 and TRBJ2-1, with TRBD2 matching over 10 bases. V gave up 6 bases and J gave up 6 bases; unmatched junction bases: 5. The CDR3 is 14 amino acids. CDR1 is LGHNA and CDR2 is YSLEER in the germline V gene. CDR3 sequence reads: CASRPGLALNEQFF. The CDR3 DNA follows: TGCGCCAGCAGACCGGGACTAGCGCTCAATGAGCAGTTCTTC.

The gene calls are TRBV20-1 and TRBJ2-7; D is perhaps TRBD1 (5 bases). Germline V gives CDR1 DFQATT, CDR2 SNEGSKA (reference sequence). The CDR3 contains 11 residues. The germline V and J ends were trimmed by 5 bases and 7 bases, with 12 bases remaining between them. The CDR3 DNA is TGCAGTGCTTCGACAGTCAGGGAGCAGTACTTC. Residues: CSASTVREQYF.

This chain joins TRBV2 and TRBJ1-1; the match to TRBD1 covers 7 bases. With 6 bases clipped from V and 3 bases from J, the junction kept 10 bases outside the gene matches. This CDR3 region has 15 residues. Germline CDR1 and CDR2: SNHLY and FYNNEI. In DNA, the CDR3 is TGTGCCAGCAGAAGCCGACAGGGATTGGACACTGAAGCTTTCTTT. It is translated as CASRSRQGLDTEAFF. Using reference TRBV2 and TRBJ1-1 for the parts outside the CDR3, the full variable domain is EPEVTQTPSHQVTQMGQEVILRCVPISNHLYFYWYRQILGQKVEFLVSFYNNEISEKSEIFDDQFSVERPDGSNFTLKIRSTKLEDSAMYFCASRSRQGLDTEAFFGQGTRLTVV.

The V gene is TRBV15, the J gene TRBJ1-4, with D uncertain. The V gene's germline CDR1 is LNHNV and CDR2 YYDKDF (reference sequence). V was trimmed by 3 bases and J by 13 bases, leaving 15 bases between them. The CDR3 length is 13 residues. CDR3 nucleotides: TGTGCCACCAGCAGCGATCAACTAGAAGGACTGTTTTTT. Translating it yields CATSSDQLEGLFF.

This clone was counted once. This chain links TRBV7-2 with TRBJ2-3; D might be TRBD2 (6 bases). This CDR3 has 14 residues. V shed 3 bases and J shed 5 bases, with 12 bases lying between them. The germline V gene encodes CDR1 SGHTA and CDR2 FQGNSA. The CDR3 DNA sequence: TGTGCCAGCAGCTTGGGGGGAAGCCGAGATACGCAGTATTTT. This gives the protein CASSLGGSRDTQYF.

The chain recombines TRBV30 with TRBJ2-7; unclear D gene. The CDR3 consists of 11 residues. Germline CDR1 GTSNPN, CDR2 SVGIG (reference sequence). V was pared by 1 base and J by 3 bases, with 4 bases between. The CDR3 DNA follows: TGTGCCTGGAGTGCCCACTACGAGCAGTACTTC. Translation gives CAWSAHYEQYF.

The chain combines TRBV5-1 with TRBJ2-3; D is perhaps TRBD2 (5 bases). V lost 4 bases and J lost 5, with 14 bases in between. CDR1 is SGHRS and CDR2 is YFSETQ in the germline V gene. This CDR3 spans 14 amino acids. CDR3 in DNA: TGCGCCAGCAGCACCGCTCGGGATGGAGATACGCAGTATTTT. It codes for CASSTARDGDTQYF.

The chain has TRBV10-3 and TRBJ2-5; the D is unclear. The CDR3 is made up of 13 amino acids. With 4 bases removed from V and 2 bases from J, the gap between germline ends came to 8 bases. CDR1 is ENHRY, CDR2 SYGVKD, per germline. This chain's CDR3 is CAISVARQETQYF. The CDR3 nucleotides are TGTGCCATCAGTGTTGCCAGGCAAGAGACCCAGTACTTC.

The V gene is TRBV30, the J gene TRBJ2-7; a possible D gene is TRBD1 (6 bases). The germline V and J ends were trimmed by 2 bases and 5 bases, with 7 bases remaining between them. CDR1 is GTSNPN, CDR2 SVGIG, per germline (reference sequence). The CDR3 is made up of 11 amino acids. DNA for the CDR3: TGTGCCTGGAGTACAGGGAACGAGCAGTACTTC. This translates into CAWSTGNEQYF.

The J gene is TRBJ1-1, the V gene TRBV10-3, with TRBD1 as a possible D gene (6 bases). Germline CDR1 ENHRY, CDR2 SYGVKD. V was trimmed by 4 bases and J by 1 base, leaving 10 bases between them. The length of the CDR3 is 14 residues. CDR3 nucleotides: TGTGCCATCAGTGTTGGGGGCCGGAACACTGAAGCTTTCTTT. Amino acids: CAISVGGRNTEAFF.

The V gene is TRBV27, the J gene TRBJ1-1; tentatively, D is TRBD1 (5 bases). This CDR3 comprises 14 residues. Germline lookup yields CDR1 MNHEY and CDR2 SMNVEV (reference sequence). V dropped 6 bases and J dropped 4 bases, with 15 bases sitting between them. The CDR3 is CASSFLGPGTEAFF. CDR3 nucleotides: TGTGCCAGCAGCTTTTTGGGGCCCGGCACTGAAGCTTTCTTT.

The chain uses TRBV5-8 and TRBJ2-7; TRBD2 aligns across 8 bases. This CDR3 has 14 residues. Germline lookup yields CDR1 SGHTS and CDR2 YDEGEE. V trimming: 4 bases; J trimming: 1 base; junction bases outside the gene matches: 4. The CDR3 protein is CASSATSGSYEQYF. The CDR3, as DNA: TGTGCCAGCAGCGCAACTAGCGGTTCCTACGAGCAGTACTTC.

The chain uses TRBV19 and TRBJ2-3; 7 nucleotides line up with TRBD2. Germline V gene data show CDR1 as LNHDA and CDR2 as SQIVND (reference sequence). CDR3 length: 16 residues. V shed 3 bases, J shed 4 bases, and the junction held 10 bases outside the gene matches. DNA of the CDR3: TGTGCCAGTAGTATCTGGGCGGGAGACGGGCCAGATACGCAGTATTTT. Translation gives CASSIWAGDGPDTQYF.